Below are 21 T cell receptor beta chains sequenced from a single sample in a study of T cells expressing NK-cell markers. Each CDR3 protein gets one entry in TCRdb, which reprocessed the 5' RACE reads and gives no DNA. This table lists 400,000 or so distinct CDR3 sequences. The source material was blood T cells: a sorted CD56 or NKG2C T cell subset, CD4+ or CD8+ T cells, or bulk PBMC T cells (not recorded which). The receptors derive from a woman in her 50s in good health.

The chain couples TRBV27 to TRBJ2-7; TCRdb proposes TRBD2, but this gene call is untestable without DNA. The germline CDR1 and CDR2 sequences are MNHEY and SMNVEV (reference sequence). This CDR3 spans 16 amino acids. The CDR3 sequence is CASSTSGKGGSYEQYF.

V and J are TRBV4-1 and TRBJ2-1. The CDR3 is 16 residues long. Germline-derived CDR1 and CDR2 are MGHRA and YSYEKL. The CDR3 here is CASSQSSGSSYNEQFF.

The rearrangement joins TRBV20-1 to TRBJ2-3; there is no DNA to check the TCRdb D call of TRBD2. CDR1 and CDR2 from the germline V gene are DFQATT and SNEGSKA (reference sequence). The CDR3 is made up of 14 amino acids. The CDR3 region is CSFRVAGGVDTQYF.

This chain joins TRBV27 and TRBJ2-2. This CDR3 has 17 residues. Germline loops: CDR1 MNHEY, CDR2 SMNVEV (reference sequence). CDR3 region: CASSSPVVAGRTGELFF.

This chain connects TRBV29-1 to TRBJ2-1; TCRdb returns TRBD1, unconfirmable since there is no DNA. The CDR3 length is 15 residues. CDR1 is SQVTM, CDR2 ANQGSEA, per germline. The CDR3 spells CSVNPAGQGPSEQFF.

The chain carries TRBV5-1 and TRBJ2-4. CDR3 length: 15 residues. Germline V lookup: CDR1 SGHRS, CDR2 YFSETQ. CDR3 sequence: CASSLATLAKNIQYF.

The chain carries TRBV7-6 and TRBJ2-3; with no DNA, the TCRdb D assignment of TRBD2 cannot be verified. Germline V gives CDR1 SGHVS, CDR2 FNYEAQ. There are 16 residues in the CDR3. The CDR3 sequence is CASSGGSGDRTDTQYF.

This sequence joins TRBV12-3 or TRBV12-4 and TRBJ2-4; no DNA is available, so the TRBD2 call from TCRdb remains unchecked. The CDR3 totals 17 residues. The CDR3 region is CASSSPGLAGGAGVQYF.

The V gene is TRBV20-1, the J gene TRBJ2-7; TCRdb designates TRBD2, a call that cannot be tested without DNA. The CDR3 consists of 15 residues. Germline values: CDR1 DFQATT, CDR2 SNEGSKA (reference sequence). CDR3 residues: CSARPAGEVPYEQYF.

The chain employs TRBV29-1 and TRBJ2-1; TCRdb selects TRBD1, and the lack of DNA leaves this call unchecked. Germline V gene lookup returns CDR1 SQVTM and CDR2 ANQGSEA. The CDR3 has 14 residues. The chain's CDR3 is CSVPRTGSGNEQFF.

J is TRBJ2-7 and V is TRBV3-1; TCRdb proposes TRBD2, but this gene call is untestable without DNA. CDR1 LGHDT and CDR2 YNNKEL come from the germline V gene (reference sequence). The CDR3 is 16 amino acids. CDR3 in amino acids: CASRPGLAGATYEQYF.

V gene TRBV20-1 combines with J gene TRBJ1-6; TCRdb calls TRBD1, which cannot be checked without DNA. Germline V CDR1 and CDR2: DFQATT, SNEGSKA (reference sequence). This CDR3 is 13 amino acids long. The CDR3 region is CSAGGSQNSPLHF.

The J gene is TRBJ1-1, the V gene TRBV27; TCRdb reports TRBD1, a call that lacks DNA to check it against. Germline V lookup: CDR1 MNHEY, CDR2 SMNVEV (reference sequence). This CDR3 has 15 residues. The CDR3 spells CASSPPQQGNTEAFF.

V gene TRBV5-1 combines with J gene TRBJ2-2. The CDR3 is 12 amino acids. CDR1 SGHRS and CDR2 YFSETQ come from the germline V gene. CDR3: CASSGGIGELFF.

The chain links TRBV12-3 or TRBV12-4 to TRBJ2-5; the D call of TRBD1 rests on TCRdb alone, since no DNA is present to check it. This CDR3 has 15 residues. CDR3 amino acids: CASSFTTPGLETQYF.

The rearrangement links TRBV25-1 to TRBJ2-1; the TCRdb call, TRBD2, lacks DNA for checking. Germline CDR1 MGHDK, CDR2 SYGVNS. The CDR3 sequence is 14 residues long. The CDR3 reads CASSEGLSYNEQFF.

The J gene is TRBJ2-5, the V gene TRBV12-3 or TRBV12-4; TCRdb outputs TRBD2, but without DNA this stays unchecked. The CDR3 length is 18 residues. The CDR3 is CASSSRLGGLSLGETQYF.

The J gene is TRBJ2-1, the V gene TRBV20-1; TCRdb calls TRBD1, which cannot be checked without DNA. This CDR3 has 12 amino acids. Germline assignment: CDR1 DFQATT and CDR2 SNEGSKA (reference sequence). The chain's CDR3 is CSARGVGGEQFF.

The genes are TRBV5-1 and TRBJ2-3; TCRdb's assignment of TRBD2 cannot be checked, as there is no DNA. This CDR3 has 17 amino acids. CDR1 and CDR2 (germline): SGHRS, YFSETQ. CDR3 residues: CASSFRGMDMVTDTQYF.

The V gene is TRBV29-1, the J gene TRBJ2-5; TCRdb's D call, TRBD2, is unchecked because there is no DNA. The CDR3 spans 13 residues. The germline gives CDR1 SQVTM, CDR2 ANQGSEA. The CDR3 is CSVGGGSWETQYF.

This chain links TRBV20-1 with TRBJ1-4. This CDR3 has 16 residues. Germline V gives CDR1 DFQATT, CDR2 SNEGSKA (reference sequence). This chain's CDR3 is CSARAHETATNEKLFF.